This T cell receptor (beta chain) was identified in a study of cytomegalovirus exposure and HLA in healthy donors. Study details: Membership in the Caucasian-associated ancestry cluster was found for 81% of 398 genotyped donors.

Amplification used 60 Vbeta primers and 13 Jbeta primers. Libraries were prepared by immunoSEQ multiplex PCR; TCRdb keeps only in-frame clonotypes and omits some of them. This sample yields about 76,000 clones, of which around 70% are seen a single time; more than 15% belongs to the top ten. This clone was detected many times. What it binds is not known. Overall study results and limits: Reports credit the classifier with highly specific, highly sensitive diagnosis of cytomegalovirus status.

The receptor was isolated from a woman between 35 and 50 years old in good health and CMV-seropositive. Sequenced input: PBMCs.

The CDR3 loop reads CASSDTAVSYEQYF. The CDR3 region has the DNA TGTGCCAGTAGTGATACAGCCGTCTCCTACGAGCAGTACTTC. This sequence joins TRBV19 and TRBJ2-7; no definite D call. The CDR3 spans 14 residues. Germline lookup yields CDR1 LNHDA and CDR2 SQIVND (reference sequence). With 5 bases removed from V and 0 bases from J, the gap between germline ends came to 11 bases.